This TCR beta chain is drawn from a study of cytomegalovirus exposure and HLA in healthy donors. Per germline, CDR1 MRHNA and CDR2 SNTAGT. The CDR3 covers 15 residues. Trimming took 0 bases from V and 3 from J; bases not matched to a gene: 2. PCR involved 60 Vbeta and 13 Jbeta primers. TCRdb's copy holds only in-frame clones and misses some; the assay was immunoSEQ multiplex PCR. The sample includes about 110,000 clones, approximately 76% of them seen just once. Turning to this clone: This sample also contains other DNA sequences that code for the same CDR3.

V gene TRBV6-4 combines with J gene TRBJ2-3, with TRBD2 matching over 8 bases. This clonotype originated in a man aged 18-30 years in good health and CMV-seronegative. The sequencing sample was made of PBMCs. In DNA form, the CDR3 reads TGTGCCAGCAGTGACTCTGGCGGGGGGACAGATACGCAGTATTTT. Translating it yields CASSDSGGGTDTQYF.